What follows are 4 T cell receptor beta chains derived from one specimen sequenced in a study of human T cells and chemical hapten exposure. Noted time point: patch test 1, 2 weeks after DPC sensitization. The treatment here: therapeutic diphenylcyclopropenone sensitization with weekly scalp DPC. TCRdb used MiXCR to reprocess the RACE reads, holding one entry per CDR3 protein. The table includes under 450,000 distinct CDR3 sequences, more than 4.5% detected once. The specimen was whole blood, collected in connection with sensitization to the hapten diphenylcyclopropenone (DPC). Receptor source: a woman aged 45-59 years with alopecia areata. Some clones in this sample may be carry-over from other donors' samples.

This clonotype has just a few counts. This sequence joins TRBV28 and TRBJ1-4; perhaps TRBD1 as D (6 bases). The CDR3 covers 14 residues. Trimming pared 8 bases from V and 5 bases from J, leaving 15 bases between. Germline V gene lookup returns CDR1 MDHEN and CDR2 SYDVKM. The CDR3 loop reads CASATGALNEKLFF. CDR3 coding DNA: TGTGCCAGCGCGACAGGAGCTCTCAATGAAAAACTGTTTTTT.

This clonotype has ten or more counts. The V call is TRBV7-6, the J call TRBJ2-5; 7 bases align to TRBD2. Germline V CDR1 and CDR2: SGHVS, FNYEAQ. The V segment lost 5 bases and the J segment 5 bases; nucleotides outside the gene matches: 5. The CDR3 runs 13 residues. In DNA form, the CDR3 reads TGTGCCAGCAGCCCTAGCGGAATGGAGACCCAGTACTTC. It codes for CASSPSGMETQYF.

V usage is TRBV6-5 and J usage is TRBJ1-4; TRBD1 agrees at 7 bases. Germline-derived CDR1 and CDR2 are MNHEY and SVGAGI. V lost 0 bases to trimming and J lost 7 bases; unmatched junction nucleotides: 8. The CDR3 loop spans 16 amino acids. The CDR3 protein is CASSYSDRTAREKLFF. The CDR3 DNA is TGTGCCAGCAGTTACTCGGACAGGACGGCCCGTGAAAAACTGTTTTTT.

This clonotype has ten or more counts. The chain carries TRBV9 and TRBJ1-1; tentative D call: TRBD1 (6 bases). Germline loops: CDR1 SGDLS, CDR2 YYNGEE. The V gene lost 0 bases and the J gene lost 5 bases, with 17 bases spanning the gap. The CDR3 is 16 residues long. CDR3 loop: CASSVAEGGPGTEAFF. DNA of the CDR3: TGTGCCAGCAGCGTAGCCGAAGGGGGGCCGGGTACTGAAGCTTTCTTT. The variable domain in full, completed from reference TRBV9 and TRBJ1-1, reads DSGVTQTPKHLITATGQRVTLRCSPRSGDLSVYWYQQSLDQGLQFLIQYYNGEERAKGNILERFSAQQFPDLHSELNLSSLELGDSALYFCASSVAEGGPGTEAFFGQGTRLTVV.